The sequence of this T cell receptor (beta chain) was determined in a study of graft-versus-host responses after intestinal transplantation. Study-wide context: As for transplant type, recipients had multivisceral, liver-intestinal, or isolated intestinal grafts.

V gave up 1 base and J gave up 3 bases; unmatched junction bases: 6. The CDR3 has 16 residues. From germline, CDR1 is SGHVS and CDR2 FQNEAQ. This clone occurred a few times. Its antigen is undetermined. Only in-frame clones appear in the TCRdb table, and some are missing; sequencing was by immunoSEQ multiplex PCR. The sample shows 90,000 to 100,000 clones, 86% of them seen only once. Overall study results and limits: Individuals carrying graft-donor T cell macrochimerism showed high graft-versus-host to host-versus-graft clonal ratios in allografts.

This clonotype originated in a human patient who received an intestinal transplant, so some T cells may come from the graft donor. The material sequenced was PBMCs, taken 255 days after intestinal transplant. The chain is built from TRBV7-8 and TRBJ2-1; 7 bases agree with TRBD1. DNA of the CDR3: TGTGCCAGCAGCTTAGAGGGGGCAGGGGGCTACAATGAGCAGTTCTTC. It encodes CASSLEGAGGYNEQFF.